Each of the 3 T cell receptor beta chains below was sequenced from the same sample in a study of human T cells and chemical hapten exposure. The time point: patch test 1, 2 weeks after DPC sensitization. The sample's treatment: therapeutic diphenylcyclopropenone sensitization with weekly scalp DPC. TCRdb processed the RACE reads anew with MiXCR; each CDR3 protein has one entry. The sample has approximately 340,000 distinct CDR3 sequences; approximately 6.3% are singletons. The sequencing here drew on whole blood, taken in connection with sensitization to the hapten diphenylcyclopropenone (DPC). The source is a woman under 30 with alopecia areata. Some clones in this sample may be carry-over from other donors' samples.

Many counts were recorded for this clonotype. The chain recombines TRBV12-3 or TRBV12-4 with TRBJ1-1; D uncertain. Trimming removed 3 bases at V and 9 bases at J, with 14 bases between. The CDR3 is 13 residues long. The CDR3 DNA is TGTGCCAGCAGTTTTAATTCGCAGAACAAAGCTTTCTTT. Amino acid sequence: CASSFNSQNKAFF.

This clonotype was observed many times. V and J are TRBV29-1 and TRBJ1-1; D remains ambiguous. V lost 4 bases, J lost 10 bases, and 13 bases lay in between. The CDR3 spans 11 residues. Germline V gene data show CDR1 as SQVTM and CDR2 as ANQGSEA. As DNA, the CDR3 is TGCAGCGTTGCTGGCTCCACCGGAGCTTTCTTT. Translation gives CSVAGSTGAFF.

This clonotype was counted between two and nine times. The rearrangement joins TRBV27 to TRBJ1-1; D is ambiguous. Germline V gene data show CDR1 as MNHEY and CDR2 as SMNVEV (reference sequence). The CDR3 extends over 18 amino acids. V lost 6 bases and J 0 bases, leaving 23 bases between the germline ends. The DNA of the CDR3 is TGTGCCAGCAGATATAATGCCGGGTCCAGATCCATGAACACTGAAGCTTTCTTT. Encoded protein: CASRYNAGSRSMNTEAFF.